The text below deals with one T cell receptor beta chain. Antigen: not known. Per germline, CDR1 MGHRA and CDR2 YSYEKL. J was trimmed by 2 bases and V by 5 bases; bases with no gene match: 1. The CDR3 is 14 residues long. Splitting of each subset's genomic DNA was done evenly across several immunoSEQ plates. TCRdb's copy holds only in-frame clones and misses some; the assay was immunoSEQ multiplex PCR. This table has hundreds of thousands of clones, 95% to 97% appearing once. CD8 memory was a combination that joined CD45RO+ cells with CCR7-negative CD45RA+ TemRA cells. This entry comes from a study of shared clonotypes between healthy human individuals. Study-wide points: The study found approximately 5% of naive CD4 clonotypes shared across a few donors.

The clonotype comes from a man under 40 in good health. The chain employs TRBV4-1 and TRBJ1-1; 11 positions match TRBD1. The sample was memory CD8+ T cells sorted from blood. Described subset: CD45RO+ cells pooled with CCR7-negative TemRA cells. CDR3 DNA: TGCGCCAGCAGCGGGACAGGGGGTAACACTGAAGCTTTCTTT. Its protein product is CASSGTGGNTEAFF.